This T cell receptor beta chain was retrieved from a study of T cell repertoires in cytomegalovirus infection. Study in general: Peptides in the study included HLA-C-restricted and HLA-B-restricted CMV epitopes. Public signatures in TCR beta pointed to CMV infection and matching HLA type.

One entry per CDR3 protein results from TCRdb running MiXCR on the reads. The table lists some 54,000 distinct CDR3 sequences, 15% to 20% of them singletons. This clonotype has just a few counts. What it recognizes is unknown. Study conclusions and caveats: HLA-C-restricted CMV clonotypes gave the most frequent clonotype in two of eight donors.

This receptor was identified in a human donor in good health (CMV status not recorded). Some clones in this sample may be carry-over from other donors' samples. The source material was CD8+ T cells from cultured PBMCs, sampled from culture after CMV antigen stimulation.

The CDR3 region is CASSTDRAGGTEAFF. CDR3 in DNA: TGTGCCAGCAGCACCGACAGGGCCGGGGGCACTGAAGCTTTCTTT. The J gene is TRBJ1-1, the V gene TRBV7-9, with 7 bases identical to TRBD1. The CDR3 loop spans 15 amino acids. V dropped 5 bases and J dropped 4; count of bases not matched to a gene: 10. Germline CDR1 is SEHNR and CDR2 is FQNEAQ (reference sequence). Filled out from reference TRBV7-9 and TRBJ1-1, the complete variable domain reads DTGVSQNPRHKITKRGQNVTFRCDPISEHNRLYWYRQTLGQGPEFLTYFQNEAQLEKSRLLSDRFSAERPKGSFSTLEIQRTEQGDSAMYLCASSTDRAGGTEAFFGQGTRLTVV.